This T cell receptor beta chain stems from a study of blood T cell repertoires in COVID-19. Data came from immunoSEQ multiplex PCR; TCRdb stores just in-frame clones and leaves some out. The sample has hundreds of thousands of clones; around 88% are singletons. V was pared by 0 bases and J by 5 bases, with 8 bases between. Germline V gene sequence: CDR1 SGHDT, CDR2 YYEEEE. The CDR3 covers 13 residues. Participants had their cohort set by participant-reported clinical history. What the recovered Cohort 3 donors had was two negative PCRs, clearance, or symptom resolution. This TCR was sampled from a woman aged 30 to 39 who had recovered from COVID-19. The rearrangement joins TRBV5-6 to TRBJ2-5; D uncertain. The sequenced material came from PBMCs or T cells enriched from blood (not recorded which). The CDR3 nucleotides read TGTGCCAGCAGCTTGGTAGTGGAGGAGACCCAGTACTTC. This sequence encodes CASSLVVEETQYF. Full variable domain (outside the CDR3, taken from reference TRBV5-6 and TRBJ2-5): DAGVTQSPTHLIKTRGQQVTLRCSPKSGHDTVSWYQQALGQGPQFIFQYYEEEERQRGNFPDRFSGHQFPNYSSELNVNALLLGDSALYLCASSLVVEETQYFGPGTRLLVL.